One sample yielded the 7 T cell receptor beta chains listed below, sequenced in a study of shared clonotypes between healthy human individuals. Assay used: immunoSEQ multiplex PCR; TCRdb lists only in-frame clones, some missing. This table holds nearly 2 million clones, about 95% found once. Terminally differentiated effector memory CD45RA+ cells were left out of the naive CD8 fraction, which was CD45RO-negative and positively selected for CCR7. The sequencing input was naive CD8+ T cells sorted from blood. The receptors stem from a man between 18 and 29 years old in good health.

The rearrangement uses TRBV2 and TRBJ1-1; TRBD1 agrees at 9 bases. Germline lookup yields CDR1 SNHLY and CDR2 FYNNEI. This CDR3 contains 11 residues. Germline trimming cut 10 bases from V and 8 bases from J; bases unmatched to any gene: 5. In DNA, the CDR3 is TGTGCCACCGCAGGGACAGGGGAAGCTTTCTTT. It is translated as CATAGTGEAFF. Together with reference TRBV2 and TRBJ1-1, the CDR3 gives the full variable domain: EPEVTQTPSHQVTQMGQEVILRCVPISNHLYFYWYRQILGQKVEFLVSFYNNEISEKSEIFDDQFSVERPDGSNFTLKIRSTKLEDSAMYFCATAGTGEAFFGQGTRLTVV.

The CDR3 region is CASSSGGGGGYTF. In nucleotides, the CDR3 is TGTGCCAGCAGCTCCGGCGGGGGTGGTGGCTACACCTTC. The rearrangement uses TRBV6-1 and TRBJ1-2; TRBD1 might be the D (5 bases). The CDR3 spans 13 residues. With 6 bases removed from V and 7 bases from J, the gap between germline ends came to 15 bases. Germline V gives CDR1 MNHNS, CDR2 SASEGT.

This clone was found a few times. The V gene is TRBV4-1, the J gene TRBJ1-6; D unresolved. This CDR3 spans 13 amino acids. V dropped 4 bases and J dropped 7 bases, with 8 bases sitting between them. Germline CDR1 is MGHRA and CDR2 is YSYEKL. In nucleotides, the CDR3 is TGCGCCAGCAGCCCACGGGGAAATTCACCCCTCCACTTT. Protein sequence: CASSPRGNSPLHF.

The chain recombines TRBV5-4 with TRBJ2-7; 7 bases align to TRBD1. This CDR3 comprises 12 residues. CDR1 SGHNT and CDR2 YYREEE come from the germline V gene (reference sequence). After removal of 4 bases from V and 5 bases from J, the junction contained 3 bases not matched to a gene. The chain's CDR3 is CASSPRGNEQYF. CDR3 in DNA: TGTGCCAGCAGCCCCAGGGGGAACGAGCAGTACTTC.

DNA for the CDR3: TGCGCCAGCAGTGACCTTCGGGGGACTAGCGGAAGTTCCGAGCAGTACTTC. Its translation: CASSDLRGTSGSSEQYF. The gene calls are TRBV10-1 and TRBJ2-7; TRBD2 aligns across 11 bases. Germline V gene lookup returns CDR1 WNHNN and CDR2 SYGVQD (reference sequence). The CDR3 consists of 17 residues. V lost 3 bases to trimming and J lost 6 bases; unmatched junction nucleotides: 13.

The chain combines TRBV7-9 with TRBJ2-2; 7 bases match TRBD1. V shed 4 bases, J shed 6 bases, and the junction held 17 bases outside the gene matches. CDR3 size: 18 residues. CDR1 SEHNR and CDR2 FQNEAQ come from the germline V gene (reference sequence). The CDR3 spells CASSWRFGQVQNAGELFF. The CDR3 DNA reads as TGTGCCAGCAGCTGGCGATTCGGACAGGTTCAAAACGCCGGGGAGCTGTTTTTT.

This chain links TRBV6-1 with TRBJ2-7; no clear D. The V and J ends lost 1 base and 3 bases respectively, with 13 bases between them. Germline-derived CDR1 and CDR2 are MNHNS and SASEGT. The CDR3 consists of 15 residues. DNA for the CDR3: TGTGCCAGCAGTGAAGGGGGATGGGGAATCTACGAGCAGTACTTC. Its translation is CASSEGGWGIYEQYF.